This TCR beta chain was found in a study of PD-L1 blockade in urothelial cancer. The overall study: At 3 weeks after treatment start (second dose) and again at 6 weeks, blood was analyzed.

This CDR3 has 14 residues. In germline, CDR1 is SGDLS, CDR2 YYNGEE. V lost 4 bases, J lost 4 bases, and 15 bases lay in between. Only in-frame clones appear in the TCRdb table, and some are missing; sequencing was by immunoSEQ multiplex PCR. The sample records 56,000 or so clones, 85% to 90% being singletons. Time point specified: pretreatment peripheral blood. This chain links TRBV9 with TRBJ2-7, with D unclear. This clonotype was obtained from a man between 70 and 80 years old with urothelial cancer. The sequencing here drew on PBMCs, taken around atezolizumab (anti-PD-L1) treatment. The CDR3 loop reads CASSPLTGVYEQYF. The CDR3 DNA reads as TGTGCCAGCAGCCCTCTTACCGGAGTGTACGAGCAGTACTTC. Complete variable domain (other parts from reference TRBV9 and TRBJ2-7): DSGVTQTPKHLITATGQRVTLRCSPRSGDLSVYWYQQSLDQGLQFLIQYYNGEERAKGNILERFSAQQFPDLHSELNLSSLELGDSALYFCASSPLTGVYEQYFGPGTRLTVT.